Following are 18 T cell receptor beta chains from one sample sequenced in a study of shared clonotypes between healthy human individuals. Here immunoSEQ multiplex PCR was the method, and the copy in TCRdb shows in-frame clones only, minus some. Among a few million clones listed, roughly 92% were seen once. Material for sequencing was naive CD4+ T cells sorted from blood. This sample's subset: CD45RA+ positively selected. The receptor set was obtained from a young man in good health.

This chain links TRBV27 with TRBJ2-6; 7 positions agree with TRBD1. The germline V gene has CDR1 MNHEY and CDR2 SMNVEV (reference sequence). The CDR3 has 18 amino acids. V was pared by 4 bases and J by 1 base, with 10 bases of the junction left unmatched. The CDR3 nucleotides read TGTGCCAGCAGTTCAGCCGGGACAGCCTTTTCTGGGGCCAACGTCCTGACTTTC. Protein sequence: CASSSAGTAFSGANVLTF.

The rearrangement links TRBV2 to TRBJ2-5; possibly TRBD1 for D (6 bases). With 0 bases removed from V and 5 bases from J, the gap between germline ends came to 10 bases. The CDR3 is 14 residues long. Germline CDR1 reads SNHLY; CDR2 reads FYNNEI. CDR3 protein: CASSEASGAETQYF. CDR3 bases: TGTGCCAGCAGTGAAGCTTCAGGGGCCGAGACCCAGTACTTC. The whole variable domain, filled in from reference TRBV2 and TRBJ2-5, reads EPEVTQTPSHQVTQMGQEVILRCVPISNHLYFYWYRQILGQKVEFLVSFYNNEISEKSEIFDDQFSVERPDGSNFTLKIRSTKLEDSAMYFCASSEASGAETQYFGPGTRLLVL.

About this clone: The sample contains more than one DNA sequence encoding this CDR3. The V and J genes are TRBV7-6 and TRBJ2-3; D uncertain. CDR1 is SGHVS and CDR2 is FNYEAQ in the germline V gene. The CDR3 length is 11 residues. V shed 4 bases and J shed 4 bases, with 3 bases lying between them. The CDR3, as DNA: TGTGCCAGCAGCTCGGCAGATACGCAGTATTTT. As protein: CASSSADTQYF.

The J gene is TRBJ1-5, the V gene TRBV30, with TRBD1 matching over 7 bases. With V trimmed by 1 base and J by 0 bases, 12 bases remained unmatched. CDR1 and CDR2 from the germline V gene are GTSNPN and SVGIG (reference sequence). CDR3 size: 18 residues. Written as DNA, the CDR3 is TGTGCCTGGAGTGCGGCGAGGGACAGCCAGTATAGCAATCAGCCCCAGCATTTT. Amino acids: CAWSAARDSQYSNQPQHF.

A word on this clone: This CDR3 is also generated by other DNA sequences in the sample. The J gene is TRBJ1-1, the V gene TRBV11-1, with TRBD1 matching 7 bases. In germline, CDR1 is SGHAT, CDR2 FQDESV (reference sequence). The CDR3 consists of 13 residues. J was trimmed by 5 bases and V by 3 bases; bases with no gene match: 3. This CDR3 reads CASSLTGYTEAFF. CDR3 DNA: TGTGCCAGCAGCTTGACAGGGTATACTGAAGCTTTCTTT.

The chain combines TRBV6-5 with TRBJ1-2; 7 bases agree with TRBD1. CDR1 is MNHEY and CDR2 is SVGAGI in the germline V gene. V lost 6 bases and J lost 3; bases outside the gene matches: 4. The CDR3 length is 13 residues. The CDR3 DNA follows: TGTGCCAGCAGGGACAGGATCTACTATGGCTACACCTTC. Protein product: CASRDRIYYGYTF.

The chain links TRBV9 to TRBJ1-4; D gene uncertain. V shed 0 bases and J shed 6 bases, with 12 bases lying between them. The CDR3 sequence is 15 residues long. Germline CDR1 SGDLS, CDR2 YYNGEE. The chain's CDR3 is CASSVGPVADEKLFF. CDR3 DNA: TGTGCCAGCAGCGTAGGGCCGGTGGCGGATGAAAAACTGTTTTTT.

About this clone itself: The sample holds other DNA sequences that translate to the same CDR3. The chain links TRBV19 to TRBJ2-2; 8 bases agree with TRBD1. The CDR3 extends over 14 amino acids. CDR1 LNHDA and CDR2 SQIVND come from the germline V gene (reference sequence). V lost 6 bases, J lost 5 bases, and 5 bases stayed unmatched. In nucleotides, the CDR3 is TGTGCCAGTAGCACTACAGGGGGTACCGGGGAGCTGTTTTTT. Encoded protein: CASSTTGGTGELFF.

The chain uses TRBV6-1 and TRBJ1-2; D remains unclear. The V gene's germline CDR1 is MNHNS and CDR2 SASEGT. V shed 2 bases and J shed 8 bases, with 9 bases lying between them. The CDR3 has 12 residues. The CDR3 sequence is CASSEKDRGYTF. The CDR3 nucleotides read TGTGCCAGCAGTGAAAAGGATCGAGGCTACACCTTC.

The chain employs TRBV5-1 and TRBJ2-5; TRBD1 agrees at 11 bases. This CDR3 region has 16 residues. The germline gives CDR1 SGHRS, CDR2 YFSETQ. Trimming took 5 bases from V and 5 from J; bases not matched to a gene: 11. Here the CDR3 reads CASSPGTGGNLETQYF. As DNA, the CDR3 is TGCGCCAGCAGTCCCGGGACAGGGGGTAATTTGGAGACCCAGTACTTC.

The chain couples TRBV12-5 to TRBJ2-7; the match to TRBD2 covers 13 bases. The junction had 9 bases not matched to a gene; V was cut back by 0 bases and J by 4 bases. CDR3 length: 18 amino acids. Per the germline V gene, CDR1 is LGHNT and CDR2 is FRNRAP. The CDR3 DNA follows: TGTGCTAGTGGTTTGGTACTCTGGACTAGCGGGAGTTCGTACGAGCAGTACTTC. Its translation is CASGLVLWTSGSSYEQYF.

The V and J genes are TRBV10-3 and TRBJ2-7, with TRBD1 matching 7 bases. The CDR3 has 15 amino acids. J was trimmed by 0 bases and V by 6 bases; bases with no gene match: 8. Per germline, CDR1 ENHRY and CDR2 SYGVKD. The CDR3 is CAIRPRDRVSYEQYF. The CDR3 DNA sequence: TGTGCCATCAGACCCCGGGACAGAGTCTCCTACGAGCAGTACTTC.

This chain uses TRBV6-1 with TRBJ1-1, with no clear D. The CDR3 extends over 14 amino acids. The germline V and J ends were trimmed by 2 bases and 1 base, with 8 bases remaining between them. CDR1 and CDR2 from the germline V gene are MNHNS and SASEGT. The CDR3 DNA reads TGTGCCAGCAGTGAAAGAGACAAGAACACTGAAGCTTTCTTT. Translation gives CASSERDKNTEAFF.

This chain uses TRBV28 with TRBJ2-7; D unclear. V dropped 7 bases and J dropped 3 bases, with 16 bases sitting between them. The CDR3 spans 14 residues. Germline CDR1 reads MDHEN; CDR2 reads SYDVKM. This chain's CDR3 is CASTSNSGLYEQYF. The CDR3 DNA sequence: TGTGCCAGCACCTCAAATTCGGGCCTCTACGAGCAGTACTTC.

This chain uses TRBV10-1 with TRBJ2-3; TRBD1 aligns across 7 bases. The CDR3 has 15 residues. The trim removed 3 bases at V and 4 bases at J, leaving 7 bases unmatched. Germline V gene data show CDR1 as WNHNN and CDR2 as SYGVQD (reference sequence). CDR3 loop: CASSEHMTGSDTQYF. In nucleotides, the CDR3 is TGCGCCAGCAGTGAACATATGACAGGGTCAGATACGCAGTATTTT.

CDR3 loop: CSVGRGGMNTEAFF. The DNA for the CDR3 is TGCAGCGTTGGGAGGGGGGGGATGAACACTGAAGCTTTCTTT. V gene TRBV29-1 combines with J gene TRBJ1-1, with D possibly being TRBD1 (6 bases). The CDR3 spans 14 residues. Germline CDR1 SQVTM, CDR2 ANQGSEA. V shed 4 bases and J shed 0 bases, with 12 bases lying between them. Supplemented by reference TRBV29-1 and TRBJ1-1, the full variable domain reads SAVISQKPSRDICQRGTSLTIQCQVDSQVTMMFWYRQQPGQSLTLIATANQGSEATYESGFVIDKFPISRPNLTFSTLTVSNMSPEDSSIYLCSVGRGGMNTEAFFGQGTRLTVV.

The J gene is TRBJ2-7, the V gene TRBV2; D perhaps matches TRBD2 (6 bases). The CDR3 totals 15 residues. Trimming removed 7 bases from V and 3 bases from J, with 19 bases in between. Germline V gene lookup returns CDR1 SNHLY and CDR2 FYNNEI. For the CDR3, the DNA is TGTGCCAGCAAGGGTGGAGGGTTGGCTTTCTACGAGCAGTACTTC. The encoded protein is CASKGGGLAFYEQYF.

The count of this clone is one. The chain couples TRBV6-6 to TRBJ2-7, with TRBD1 identical over 12 bases. In germline, CDR1 is MNHNY, CDR2 SVGAGI (reference sequence). The CDR3 length is 15 residues. V gave up 6 bases and J gave up 0 bases; unmatched junction bases: 3. This CDR3 reads CASRAGQGASYEQYF. CDR3 nucleotide sequence: TGTGCCAGCAGGGCGGGACAGGGGGCCTCCTACGAGCAGTACTTC.